The 30 T cell receptor beta chains listed next were all sequenced from one sample in a study of blood T cell repertoires in COVID-19. Measured with immunoSEQ multiplex PCR; TCRdb has only the in-frame clones, and not every one. The table records about 210,000 clones, around 85% of them present only once. The specimen sequenced was peripheral blood. Every receptor here comes from a woman between 70 and 85 years old with COVID-19, enrolled during active disease.

The rearrangement joins TRBV5-5 to TRBJ2-1; TRBD2 aligns across 14 bases. Germline lookup yields CDR1 SGHKS and CDR2 YYEKEE (reference sequence). J lost 4 bases, V lost 4 bases, and 4 bases had no gene match. This CDR3 has 16 amino acids. Here the CDR3 DNA reads TGTGCCAGCAGCCATGGGACTAGCGGGGGTTACAATGAGCAGTTCTTC. Translating gives CASSHGTSGGYNEQFF.

This clone was picked up one time. V and J are TRBV7-2 and TRBJ2-5, with D tentatively TRBD2 (6 bases). Trimming pared 3 bases from V and 4 bases from J, leaving 12 bases between. There are 14 residues in the CDR3. Per the germline V gene, CDR1 is SGHTA and CDR2 is FQGNSA. In DNA, the CDR3 is TGTGCCAGCAGCTTTCTAGCGACGGTAGAGACCCAGTACTTC. Amino acids: CASSFLATVETQYF.

The rearrangement links TRBV7-2 to TRBJ2-7; 9 bases align to TRBD1. J was trimmed by 6 bases and V by 3 bases; bases with no gene match: 6. The CDR3 runs 14 residues. Germline CDR1 reads SGHTA; CDR2 reads FQGNSA. As DNA, the CDR3 is TGTGCCAGCAGCTTTGGGGGACAGGGTCTCGAGCAGTACTTC. This sequence encodes CASSFGGQGLEQYF.

Of note for this clone: An end of the junction differs from the germline gene, which may be a read error. This chain joins TRBV7-7 and TRBJ2-2; weak D call: TRBD1 (5 bases). Germline CDR1 reads SSHAT; CDR2 reads FNYEAQ (reference sequence). CDR3 length equals 16 residues. The CDR3 DNA reads TGTGCTAGCAGCTTACGGGCAGGGCTGAACACCGGGGAGCTGTTTTTT. Translating it yields CASSLRAGLNTGELFF.

The chain uses TRBV7-2 and TRBJ2-1, with TRBD2 matching over 13 bases. CDR3 length: 16 residues. The J segment lost 8 bases and the V segment lost 3 bases, leaving 7 bases of the junction unmatched. From germline, CDR1 is SGHTA and CDR2 FQGNSA. The CDR3 loop reads CASSFTGTSGVHEQFF. Written as DNA, the CDR3 is TGTGCCAGCAGCTTTACAGGGACTAGCGGGGTCCATGAGCAGTTCTTC.

Only one count was recorded for this clone. The chain is built from TRBV15 and TRBJ2-1; 8 bases are shared with TRBD1. This CDR3 comprises 18 residues. The junction had 10 bases not matched to a gene; V was cut back by 0 bases and J by 3 bases. Germline CDR1 and CDR2: LNHNV and YYDKDF (reference sequence). CDR3 residues: CATSRDKPGQVSYNEQFF. Written as DNA, the CDR3 is TGTGCCACCAGCAGAGATAAACCGGGACAGGTTAGCTACAATGAGCAGTTCTTC.

V and J are TRBV12-3 or TRBV12-4 and TRBJ1-1; 9 bases are a match to TRBD1. Trimming cost V 10 bases and J 4 bases; bases outside gene matches: 7. The CDR3 sequence is 13 residues long. CDR3 sequence (DNA): TGTGCCATTTCCACAGGGGGCATCACTGAAGCTTTCTTT. This sequence encodes CAISTGGITEAFF.

The chain carries TRBV5-1 and TRBJ2-5, with a weak D call TRBD2 (6 bases). V lost 2 bases and J lost 2, with 13 bases in between. The CDR3 sequence is 15 residues long. Germline assignment: CDR1 SGHRS and CDR2 YFSETQ. The CDR3 region has the DNA TGCGCCAGCAGCTTTCTGGGGGGATATCAAGAGACCCAGTACTTC. This encodes CASSFLGGYQETQYF.

The chain has TRBV5-1 and TRBJ1-1; 7 bases map to TRBD1. V was clipped by 5 bases and J by 1 base; unmatched bases: 8. The CDR3 sequence is 15 residues long. The germline gives CDR1 SGHRS, CDR2 YFSETQ. DNA of the CDR3: TGCGCCAGCAGAACCAGGGGGAAAGGGAACACTGAAGCTTTCTTT. It encodes CASRTRGKGNTEAFF.

This clone was picked up one time. The chain joins TRBV18 to TRBJ1-1; no clear D. With 4 bases removed from V and 2 bases from J, the gap between germline ends came to 8 bases. The CDR3 loop spans 13 amino acids. CDR1 and CDR2 (germline): KGHSH, LQKENI. The CDR3 loop reads CASSLHFNTEAFF. The CDR3 region has the DNA TGTGCCAGCTCACTACATTTTAACACTGAAGCTTTCTTT.

The chain has TRBV18 and TRBJ1-6, with D hard to call. The CDR3 loop spans 18 amino acids. Trimming took 3 bases from V and 2 from J, leaving 17 bases between them. Germline V gene lookup returns CDR1 KGHSH and CDR2 LQKENI. The CDR3: CASSPTILTVPYNSPLHF. CDR3 DNA: TGTGCCAGCTCACCTACAATACTCACAGTCCCCTATAATTCACCCCTCCACTTT.

This clone was picked up a small number of times. V usage is TRBV7-6 and J usage is TRBJ1-3, with TRBD1 as a possible D gene (5 bases). The length of the CDR3 is 15 residues. Germline lookup yields CDR1 SGHVS and CDR2 FNYEAQ. The V end lost 3 bases, the J end lost 3 bases, and 12 bases lay between the germline ends. The CDR3 sequence: CASSFQRGNGNTIYF. The DNA of the CDR3 is TGTGCCAGCAGCTTCCAAAGGGGAAATGGAAACACCATATATTTT.

This clone was recorded once. CDR3 coding DNA: TGTGCCACCAGTGACGCCAGCGGGCGGTTGCCAGATACGCAGTATTTT. The encoded protein is CATSDASGRLPDTQYF. The chain is built from TRBV24-1 and TRBJ2-3; weak D call: TRBD2 (6 bases). Germline CDR1 reads KGHDR; CDR2 reads SFDVKD. This CDR3 comprises 16 residues. Trimming took 4 bases from V and 4 from J, leaving 17 bases between them.

The chain recombines TRBV9 with TRBJ2-1; D unclear. The germline CDR1 and CDR2 sequences are SGDLS and YYNGEE. V was clipped by 0 bases and J by 0 bases, with 10 bases between them. This CDR3 contains 16 residues. CDR3 bases: TGTGCCAGCAGCGTAGGCCACCTAAACTCCTACAATGAGCAGTTCTTC. Translation gives CASSVGHLNSYNEQFF.

This sequence joins TRBV5-5 and TRBJ1-6, with no clear D. Trimming stripped 4 bases from V and 5 bases from J, with 4 bases between. The CDR3 totals 12 residues. Germline V gene data show CDR1 as SGHKS and CDR2 as YYEKEE (reference sequence). The CDR3 spells CASSPDNSPLHF. DNA for the CDR3: TGTGCCAGCAGCCCAGATAATTCACCCCTCCACTTT. The entire variable domain, with the rest obtained from reference TRBV5-5 and TRBJ1-6, is as follows: DAGVTQSPTHLIKTRGQQVTLRCSPISGHKSVSWYQQVLGQGPQFIFQYYEKEERGRGNFPDRFSARQFPNYSSELNVNALLLGDSALYLCASSPDNSPLHFGNGTRLTVT.

In this sample, this clone turned up many times. The J gene is TRBJ1-2, the V gene TRBV19; 7 nucleotides align to TRBD1. Germline V lookup: CDR1 LNHDA, CDR2 SQIVND (reference sequence). This CDR3 is built from 13 residues. Trimming cost V 7 bases and J 4 bases; bases outside gene matches: 6. The CDR3 nucleotides are TGTGCCAGTACCCCGGACAGGATCTATGGCTACACCTTC. Its protein is CASTPDRIYGYTF.

The V gene is TRBV25-1, the J gene TRBJ1-6, with D perhaps matching TRBD1 (6 bases). Trimming shortened V by 6 bases and J by 9 bases, and 12 bases separated the two germline ends. This CDR3 is built from 13 residues. Germline CDR1 is MGHDK and CDR2 is SYGVNS. Here the CDR3 DNA reads TGTGCCAGCAGGAGGGAGGGGGGTTCACCCCTCCACTTT. It translates to CASRREGGSPLHF. The whole variable domain, remainder taken from reference TRBV25-1 and TRBJ1-6, is EADIYQTPRYLVIGTGKKITLECSQTMGHDKMYWYQQDPGMELHLIHYSYGVNSTEKGDLSSESTVSRIRTEHFPLTLESARPSHTSQYLCASRREGGSPLHFGNGTRLTVT.

V usage is TRBV7-6 and J usage is TRBJ2-3; tentative D call: TRBD2 (6 bases). CDR3 length: 18 amino acids. Germline CDR1 is SGHVS and CDR2 is FNYEAQ. V lost 5 bases, J lost 0 bases, and 21 bases lay in between. The CDR3 region is CASSGTGRAGRSTDTQYF. CDR3 sequence (DNA): TGTGCCAGCAGCGGTACGGGCCGGGCGGGACGGAGCACAGATACGCAGTATTTT.

The chain joins TRBV27 to TRBJ1-6; no reliable D call. The CDR3 covers 16 residues. Trimming left V 1 base short and J 9 bases short, with 16 bases between. Germline V gene sequence: CDR1 MNHEY, CDR2 SMNVEV (reference sequence). The CDR3 DNA reads as TGTGCCAGCAGTTTATGGTCCCCTTCGGGTATTTCACCCCTCCACTTT. It specifies CASSLWSPSGISPLHF.

This chain connects TRBV3-1 (or the pseudogene TRBV3-2) to TRBJ2-3, with 14 bases aligning to TRBD2. After removal of 4 bases from V and 0 bases from J, the junction contained 6 bases not matched to a gene. The CDR3 has 18 residues. CDR1 LGHDT and CDR2 YNNKEL come from the germline V gene (reference sequence). The CDR3 bases are TGTGCCAGCAGCCGCGGACTAGCGGGGGGAACTAGCACAGATACGCAGTATTTT. It specifies CASSRGLAGGTSTDTQYF.

This chain joins TRBV5-1 and TRBJ2-3; D uncertain. The CDR3 totals 12 residues. Looked up from germline, CDR1 is SGHRS and CDR2 is YFSETQ. Trimming took 4 bases from V and 2 from J, leaving 5 bases between them. The DNA of the CDR3 is TGCGCCAGCAGCCCTAACACAGATACGCAGTATTTT. This codes for CASSPNTDTQYF.

The chain links TRBV19 to TRBJ1-2; D might be TRBD1 (5 bases). This CDR3 comprises 15 residues. In germline, CDR1 is LNHDA, CDR2 SQIVND (reference sequence). Trimming removed 0 bases from V and 5 bases from J, with 13 bases in between. The CDR3 reads CASSIDSGGTYGYTF. The CDR3 coding sequence is TGTGCCAGTAGTATAGACTCAGGTGGGACTTATGGCTACACCTTC.

This clone was counted only a few times. The chain uses TRBV5-1 and TRBJ1-3; no firm D call. V was cut by 2 bases and J by 1 base, with 7 bases left in between. There are 14 residues in the CDR3. Germline V gives CDR1 SGHRS, CDR2 YFSETQ. CDR3 residues: CASSFGASGNTIYF. The DNA for the CDR3 is TGCGCCAGCAGCTTTGGAGCTTCTGGAAACACCATATATTTT.

This clone appeared a few times. The rearrangement links TRBV19 to TRBJ1-2; no clear D. The CDR3 is 14 residues long. The V and J ends lost 7 bases and 7 bases respectively, with 19 bases between them. The germline CDR1 and CDR2 sequences are LNHDA and SQIVND (reference sequence). The CDR3 region is CASTPTRRGAGYTF. CDR3 nucleotide sequence: TGTGCCAGTACCCCTACGCGGAGAGGTGCTGGCTACACCTTC.

The J gene is TRBJ1-4, the V gene TRBV28; no clear D. The germline V gene has CDR1 MDHEN and CDR2 SYDVKM. Trimming stripped 5 bases from V and 7 bases from J, with 17 bases between. CDR3 length: 15 amino acids. CDR3 sequence: CASSERGRDVEKLFF. The CDR3 DNA reads as TGTGCCAGCAGTGAACGTGGGCGTGATGTTGAAAAACTGTTTTTT.

V gene TRBV2 combines with J gene TRBJ1-5, with D tentatively TRBD1 (6 bases). Germline CDR1 is SNHLY and CDR2 is FYNNEI. The CDR3 has 15 residues. The V and J ends lost 5 bases and 6 bases respectively, with 17 bases between them. CDR3 loop: CASSPATGHGQPQHF. CDR3 in DNA: TGTGCCAGCAGTCCTGCTACAGGGCACGGTCAGCCCCAGCATTTT.

The V gene is TRBV27, the J gene TRBJ1-2; 9 bases map to TRBD1. The germline CDR1 and CDR2 sequences are MNHEY and SMNVEV (reference sequence). Losses at the gene ends were 6 bases for V and 5 bases for J; bases not matched to a gene: 4. There are 13 residues in the CDR3. CDR3 nucleotide sequence: TGTGCCAGCAGGGACAGGGGACTGTATGGCTACACCTTC. This translates into CASRDRGLYGYTF.

V and J are TRBV7-9 and TRBJ1-4, with 9 bases that match TRBD1. CDR3 length: 15 amino acids. Unmatched junction bases numbered 7, after V lost 3 bases and J lost 8 bases. Germline-derived CDR1 and CDR2 are SEHNR and FQNEAQ (reference sequence). The CDR3: CASSLEGQGLEKLFF. The CDR3 nucleotides read TGTGCCAGCAGCTTGGAGGGACAGGGTTTGGAAAAACTGTTTTTT.

V is TRBV9 and J is TRBJ2-1; the D gene is possibly TRBD1 (6 bases). The germline gives CDR1 SGDLS, CDR2 YYNGEE. The V end lost 4 bases, the J end lost 10 bases, and 21 bases lay between the germline ends. This CDR3 region has 15 residues. CDR3 amino acids: CASSPRYRADREQFF. Written as DNA, the CDR3 is TGTGCCAGCAGCCCCCGATACAGGGCCGACAGGGAGCAGTTCTTC.

The V gene is TRBV15, the J gene TRBJ1-3; 7 bases fit TRBD1. The CDR3 loop spans 18 amino acids. Germline trimming cut 7 bases from V and 0 bases from J; bases unmatched to any gene: 15. Germline V CDR1 and CDR2: LNHNV, YYDKDF (reference sequence). Here the CDR3 reads CATTQREGAQDSGNTIYF. CDR3 sequence (DNA): TGTGCCACCACCCAAAGAGAGGGGGCACAGGACTCTGGAAACACCATATATTTT. The full variable domain, in which reference TRBV15 and TRBJ1-3 provide the parts outside the CDR3, is DAMVIQNPRYQVTQFGKPVTLSCSQTLNHNVMYWYQQKSSQAPKLLFHYYDKDFNNEADTPDNFQSRRPNTSFCFLDIRSPGLGDTAMYLCATTQREGAQDSGNTIYFGEGSWLTVV.